This TCR beta chain is drawn from a study of T-cell memory formation after mild COVID-19. V was cut by 7 bases and J by 5 bases, with 20 bases left in between. From germline, CDR1 is SQVTM and CDR2 ANQGSEA. This CDR3 region has 14 residues. Each CDR3 protein gets one entry after TCRdb re-called the 5' RACE reads with MiXCR. The sample lists approximately 410,000 distinct CDR3 sequences, 23% seen once, with about an eighth in the top ten. This clonotype was observed a few times. The V call is TRBV29-1, the J call TRBJ1-1; TRBD1 might be the D (6 bases). The receptor was isolated from an adult woman who had mild COVID-19 (a few samples of this study predate the infection). Cell type and time point are not known. The sequenced sample was PBMCs or a T cell subset sorted from them (not recorded which). CDR3 sequence reads: CSAFVSGTRTEAFF. As DNA, the CDR3 is TGCAGCGCTTTCGTTTCCGGGACACGAACTGAAGCTTTCTTT.